These 18 T cell receptor beta chains were sequenced from one sample in a study of shared clonotypes between healthy human individuals. Sequencing used immunoSEQ multiplex PCR; TCRdb keeps in-frame clones, though not all of them. In the table there are hundreds of thousands of clones, around four fifths of which are singletons. Sample: memory CD4+ T cells sorted from blood. Sample subset: CD45RA-negative fraction. Receptors were obtained from a woman under 40 in good health.

With respect to this clone: Other DNA sequences of this sample code for an identical CDR3. This rearrangement joins TRBV10-3 to TRBJ2-5; D call uncertain. This CDR3 is 12 amino acids long. Trimming stripped 4 bases from V and 0 bases from J, with 3 bases between. The V gene's germline CDR1 is ENHRY and CDR2 SYGVKD. DNA for the CDR3: TGTGCCATCAGTGGCAACCAAGAGACCCAGTACTTC. It codes for CAISGNQETQYF.

This sequence joins TRBV5-1 and TRBJ1-4, with D unclear. Germline loops: CDR1 SGHRS, CDR2 YFSETQ. The V gene lost 1 base and the J gene lost 4 bases, with 11 bases spanning the gap. The CDR3 has 15 amino acids. The CDR3 nucleotides are TGCGCCAGCAGCTTGACATCAACCCGTAATGAAAAACTGTTTTTT. It specifies CASSLTSTRNEKLFF.

The chain combines TRBV28 with TRBJ2-7, with D unresolved. The CDR3 is made up of 12 amino acids. CDR1 is MDHEN, CDR2 SYDVKM, per germline. The ends were cut back, 2 bases at V and 6 bases at J, with 8 bases in the middle. This CDR3 is CASSLGSGEQYF. The CDR3 nucleotides read TGTGCCAGCAGTTTAGGGTCGGGCGAGCAGTACTTC.

The J gene is TRBJ2-7, the V gene TRBV18; TRBD2 might be the D (6 bases). Deletions cut 3 bases from V and 4 bases from J, with 7 bases between. This CDR3 is 12 amino acids long. Germline V lookup: CDR1 KGHSH, CDR2 LQKENI. The chain's CDR3 is CASSPRDYEQYF. CDR3 coding DNA: TGTGCCAGCTCACCGCGGGATTACGAGCAGTACTTC.

The rearrangement links TRBV28 to TRBJ1-1; 10 bases line up with TRBD1. Looked up from germline, CDR1 is MDHEN and CDR2 is SYDVKM. The CDR3 loop spans 16 amino acids. Germline trimming cut 6 bases from V and 6 bases from J; bases unmatched to any gene: 13. The CDR3 sequence: CASRASTGGRFAEAFF. The CDR3 DNA sequence: TGTGCCAGCAGGGCATCGACAGGGGGCAGGTTTGCTGAAGCTTTCTTT.

Concerning this clone itself: The sample holds other DNA sequences that translate to the same CDR3. V is TRBV19 and J is TRBJ2-3; 11 bases map to TRBD2. This CDR3 comprises 14 residues. After removal of 6 bases from V and 5 bases from J, the junction contained 4 bases not matched to a gene. Germline CDR1 and CDR2: LNHDA and SQIVND (reference sequence). CDR3 in amino acids: CASRTSGTGDTQYF. For the CDR3, the DNA is TGTGCCAGTAGGACTAGCGGGACGGGAGATACGCAGTATTTT.

This chain connects TRBV5-1 to TRBJ2-2, with 8 bases identical to TRBD2. Trimming removed 4 bases from V and 4 bases from J; junction bases left unmatched: 6. The germline gives CDR1 SGHRS, CDR2 YFSETQ. The CDR3 spans 15 residues. The CDR3 loop is CASSPPAGVTGELFF. The CDR3, as DNA: TGCGCCAGCAGCCCTCCAGCGGGAGTCACCGGGGAGCTGTTTTTT.

The rearrangement joins TRBV29-1 to TRBJ1-5; 8 nucleotides agree with TRBD1. Losses at the gene ends were 6 bases for V and 5 bases for J; bases not matched to a gene: 9. This CDR3 comprises 14 residues. Germline values: CDR1 SQVTM, CDR2 ANQGSEA. The CDR3 sequence is CSVTQGASDQPQHF. The CDR3 nucleotides are TGCAGCGTGACCCAGGGGGCAAGCGATCAGCCCCAGCATTTT.

This sequence joins TRBV18 and TRBJ1-2, with a weak D call TRBD1 (5 bases). The CDR3 is made up of 12 amino acids. Trimming removed 3 bases at V and 8 bases at J, with 10 bases between. Germline V gene data show CDR1 as KGHSH and CDR2 as LQKENI. CDR3 bases: TGTGCCAGCTCACCGGGCAGGGACGGCTACACCTTC. It codes for CASSPGRDGYTF.

V usage is TRBV11-2 and J usage is TRBJ2-6; D assignment may be TRBD1 or TRBD2 (5 bases each). The CDR3 loop spans 16 amino acids. CDR1 is SGHAT, CDR2 FQNNGV, per germline. V lost 7 bases and J 0 bases, leaving 13 bases between the germline ends. The chain's CDR3 is CASTGATYSGANVLTF. The CDR3 coding sequence is TGTGCCAGCACCGGGGCGACTTACTCTGGGGCCAACGTCCTGACTTTC.

J is TRBJ2-1 and V is TRBV7-8, with 13 positions matching TRBD2. CDR3 length equals 14 residues. Losses at the gene ends were 4 bases for V and 10 bases for J; bases not matched to a gene: 4. CDR1 SGHVS and CDR2 FQNEAQ come from the germline V gene. CDR3 coding DNA: TGTGCCAGCAGCTACGGGACTAGCGGGACCGAGCAGTTCTTC. It is translated as CASSYGTSGTEQFF.

This clone appeared a single time. V usage is TRBV27 and J usage is TRBJ2-3; D unclear. The CDR3 runs to 13 residues. Trimming removed 6 bases at V and 2 bases at J, with 9 bases between. Per germline, CDR1 MNHEY and CDR2 SMNVEV (reference sequence). The CDR3 protein is CASRSTATDTQYF. The CDR3 DNA reads TGTGCCAGCAGATCGACTGCCACAGATACGCAGTATTTT.

This clone was observed a single time. This sequence joins TRBV19 and TRBJ1-2; possible D gene TRBD1, 6 bases. V was cut by 3 bases and J by 3 bases, with 14 bases left in between. The length of the CDR3 is 15 residues. Germline V gene lookup returns CDR1 LNHDA and CDR2 SQIVND (reference sequence). In DNA, the CDR3 is TGTGCCAGTAGTATGCCCCGACAGGAACACTATGGCTACACCTTC. It specifies CASSMPRQEHYGYTF.

V is TRBV4-1 and J is TRBJ2-1, with D unclear. Germline V lookup: CDR1 MGHRA, CDR2 YSYEKL. V lost 0 bases to trimming and J lost 4 bases, with 13 bases between them. The CDR3 length is 16 residues. CDR3 nucleotides: TGCGCCAGCAGCCAAGATCGGCGAGTCGATTACAATGAGCAGTTCTTC. This gives the protein CASSQDRRVDYNEQFF.

Details on this clone: This sample includes further DNA sequences coding for the same CDR3. The rearrangement uses TRBV6-1 and TRBJ1-5, with no clear D. Trimming removed 1 base at V and 2 bases at J, with 9 bases between. This CDR3 has 15 amino acids. The germline CDR1 and CDR2 sequences are MNHNS and SASEGT. The CDR3 DNA follows: TGTGCCAGCAGTGAAGTGCCAGGCGGCAATCAGCCCCAGCATTTT. Protein: CASSEVPGGNQPQHF.

The V gene is TRBV11-2, the J gene TRBJ2-7; D ambiguous. Germline V gene data show CDR1 as SGHAT and CDR2 as FQNNGV. CDR3 length: 14 amino acids. Trimming left V 0 bases short and J 6 bases short, with 12 bases between. CDR3 amino acids: CASSLDRWGVEQYF. The CDR3 region has the DNA TGTGCCAGCAGCTTAGATCGGTGGGGTGTCGAGCAGTACTTC. Full variable domain (rest looked up from reference TRBV11-2 and TRBJ2-7): EAGVAQSPRYKIIEKRQSVAFWCNPISGHATLYWYQQILGQGPKLLIQFQNNGVVDDSQLPKDRFSAERLKGVDSTLKIQPAKLEDSAVYLCASSLDRWGVEQYFGPGTRLTVT.

DNA for the CDR3: TGTGCCAGCAGCTTAGGTTTGGGGTACACCGGGGAGCTGTTTTTT. Its translation: CASSLGLGYTGELFF. The chain employs TRBV7-6 and TRBJ2-2; D not resolved. Germline V lookup: CDR1 SGHVS, CDR2 FNYEAQ. Trimming shortened V by 1 base and J by 3 bases, and 9 bases separated the two germline ends. The CDR3 covers 15 residues.

This chain joins TRBV30 and TRBJ2-7; 7 bases are shared with TRBD1. The germline V gene encodes CDR1 GTSNPN and CDR2 SVGIG (reference sequence). Trimming took 2 bases from V and 9 from J; bases not matched to a gene: 19. The CDR3 is 16 residues long. The CDR3 coding sequence is TGTGCCTGGAGTTACCCCCGGGACAGTAGAGCTAAGGGGCAGTACTTC. Its protein is CAWSYPRDSRAKGQYF. Full variable domain (outside the CDR3, taken from reference TRBV30 and TRBJ2-7): SQTIHQWPATLVQPVGSPLSLECTVEGTSNPNLYWYRQAAGRGLQLLFYSVGIGQISSEVPQNLSASRPQDRQFILSSKKLLLSDSGFYLCAWSYPRDSRAKGQYFGPGTRLTVT.